One TCR beta chain is described in this entry. What it binds is not known. The germline CDR1 and CDR2 sequences are MDHEN and SYDVKM. Deletions cut 7 bases from V and 0 bases from J, with 7 bases between. The CDR3 loop spans 14 amino acids. The data stem from a study of OX40 agonist ivuxolimab in advanced cancers. Whole-study context: Patients in the trial were receiving intravenous ivuxolimab every 2 weeks, at doses of 0.01 to 10 mg/kg.

Profiled with immunoSEQ multiplex PCR; TCRdb holds only in-frame clones, not every one. The table has 74,000 or so clones, 89% seen once; the top ten hold roughly 10%. General study results and limits: With doses of 0.1-3.0 mg/kg, partial responders showed among the lowest clonal expansion. Researchers report that CD8+ T cells had, on average, more expanded clones than CD4+.

This receptor was identified in an adult with an advanced solid tumor such as melanoma, head and neck, liver or kidney cancer. The chain carries TRBV28 and TRBJ1-6; perhaps TRBD1 as D (6 bases). Sample: CD4+ or CD8+ T cells sorted from blood, taken in a trial of the OX40 agonist ivuxolimab. The CDR3 DNA is TGTGCCAGCACGGACAGCTCCTATAATTCACCCCTCCACTTT. This gives the protein CASTDSSYNSPLHF.